This passage covers 4 T cell receptor beta chains from one sample sequenced in a study of CD8+ T cells in alopecia areata. RNA was isolated and reverse transcribed to cDNA, the sequencing template. The data were produced by immunoSEQ multiplex PCR, yet TCRdb's version contains in-frame clones alone and is incomplete. Of about 110,000 clones in the sample, roughly 50% were seen once. Treatment described: oral pan-JAK inhibitor, 5-10 mg twice daily. Sample: CD4+ T cells sorted from blood, taken at week 24, from a patient treated with tofacitinib. The receptor set was obtained from a human donor with alopecia areata.

The CDR3 DNA reads TGTGCCAGCAGGGCGGGAATTATCTATGGCTACACCTTC. It translates to CASRAGIIYGYTF. This chain joins TRBV28 and TRBJ1-2; no clear D. Germline V gene lookup returns CDR1 MDHEN and CDR2 SYDVKM. The CDR3 has 13 residues. Trimming shortened V by 6 bases and J by 4 bases, and 12 bases separated the two germline ends.

The chain is built from TRBV18 and TRBJ2-5, with 8 bases lining up with TRBD2. With V trimmed by 2 bases and J by 2 bases, 4 bases remained unmatched. Germline V gene sequence: CDR1 KGHSH, CDR2 LQKENI. CDR3 size: 15 residues. This CDR3 reads CASSPEAGGQETQYF. Here the CDR3 DNA reads TGTGCCAGCTCACCAGAGGCGGGGGGACAAGAGACCCAGTACTTC.

This rearrangement joins TRBV5-1 to TRBJ2-7; possibly TRBD2 for D (5 bases). Trimming left V 2 bases short and J 4 bases short, with 10 bases between. The germline CDR1 and CDR2 sequences are SGHRS and YFSETQ. This CDR3 is 13 amino acids long. The CDR3, as DNA: TGCGCCAGCAGCTTCCTTTCGGGATACGAGCAGTACTTC. Protein: CASSFLSGYEQYF. Complete variable domain (other parts from reference TRBV5-1 and TRBJ2-7): KAGVTQTPRYLIKTRGQQVTLSCSPISGHRSVSWYQQTPGQGLQFLFEYFSETQRNKGNFPGRFSGRQFSNSRSEMNVSTLELGDSALYLCASSFLSGYEQYFGPGTRLTVT.

This chain connects TRBV29-1 to TRBJ2-3, with D perhaps given as TRBD1 or TRBD2 (6 bases each). Germline V lookup: CDR1 SQVTM, CDR2 ANQGSEA. V lost 0 bases to trimming and J lost 8 bases, with 15 bases between them. This CDR3 contains 14 residues. CDR3 region: CSVEDQGRGSTQYF. The CDR3 DNA follows: TGCAGCGTTGAAGATCAGGGGCGGGGAAGTACGCAGTATTTT.